These 30 T cell receptor beta chains originate from one sample sequenced in a study of T cells after yellow fever vaccination. TCRdb itself ran the 5' RACE reads through MiXCR, one entry per CDR3 protein. Seen here are more than 75,000 distinct CDR3 sequences, approximately 8.4% observed once, and the top ten hold 16%. Here the sequenced sample was CD8+ T cells not binding an NS4B(214-222) dextramer, sorted from PBMCs, taken around 15 days after the first yellow fever vaccination. The source is a man younger than 35 who received the YFV17D yellow fever vaccine.

Only a few counts were recorded for this clonotype. The chain couples TRBV10-1 to TRBJ2-1; TRBD2 is a possible D gene (5 bases). This CDR3 spans 12 amino acids. The germline CDR1 and CDR2 sequences are WNHNN and SYGVQD (reference sequence). Trimming cost V 8 bases and J 9 bases, with 14 bases left between them. The CDR3 sequence: CASEAGPGEQFF. In DNA form, the CDR3 reads TGCGCCAGCGAGGCGGGCCCAGGTGAGCAGTTCTTC.

This sequence joins TRBV5-6 and TRBJ2-7; D uncertain. Deletions cut 0 bases from V and 2 bases from J, with 9 bases between. Germline values: CDR1 SGHDT, CDR2 YYEEEE. The CDR3 spans 14 residues. CDR3 coding DNA: TGTGCCAGCAGCTTGGATGCAGGAACCTACGAGCAGTACTTC. Amino acid sequence: CASSLDAGTYEQYF.

Concerning this clonotype: The germline gene is not matched at one end of the junction; a read error may be the cause. The chain joins TRBV4-1 to TRBJ2-3; 7 bases map to TRBD2. The V gene's germline CDR1 is MGHRA and CDR2 YSYEKL. This CDR3 contains 16 residues. The CDR3 bases are TGCGCCCGCAGCCAAGCTCCAGGGACTACCACAGATACGCAGTATTTT. It is translated as CARSQAPGTTTDTQYF.

This clonotype was detected a few times. The V call is TRBV20-1, the J call TRBJ1-1; tentatively, D is TRBD1 (5 bases). The CDR3 spans 14 residues. Trimming stripped 0 bases from V and 4 bases from J, with 12 bases between. CDR1 is DFQATT, CDR2 SNEGSKA, per germline (reference sequence). Here the CDR3 DNA reads TGCAGTGCTAGAGATCAAGACAGTCCCACTGAAGCTTTCTTT. This encodes CSARDQDSPTEAFF.

This clonotype turned up a few times. The rearrangement joins TRBV5-6 to TRBJ1-2; TRBD1 might be the D (5 bases). CDR1 and CDR2 from the germline V gene are SGHDT and YYEEEE. CDR3 length: 13 residues. Trimming removed 5 bases at V and 8 bases at J, with 16 bases between. CDR3 sequence: CASRPRDVEGYTF. CDR3 in DNA: TGTGCCAGCAGACCCCGGGACGTCGAGGGCTACACCTTC.

This clonotype was recorded a few times. This chain links TRBV28 with TRBJ1-5; D is unclear. The CDR3 consists of 15 residues. Germline V lookup: CDR1 MDHEN, CDR2 SYDVKM. V was cut by 5 bases and J by 3 bases, with 14 bases left in between. The DNA for the CDR3 is TGTGCCAGCAGTCTGGTCGGGGTAGACAATCAGCCCCAGCATTTT. Translated, it gives CASSLVGVDNQPQHF. Full variable domain (rest looked up from reference TRBV28 and TRBJ1-5): DVKVTQSSRYLVKRTGEKVFLECVQDMDHENMFWYRQDPGLGLRLIYFSYDVKMKEKGDIPEGYSVSREKKERFSLILESASTNQTSMYLCASSLVGVDNQPQHFGDGTRLSIL.

This clonotype has at least ten counts. The chain combines TRBV3-1 with TRBJ1-1; D may be TRBD1 (5 bases). This CDR3 region has 14 residues. V was pared by 1 base and J by 1 base, with 7 bases between. Germline CDR1 reads LGHDT; CDR2 reads YNNKEL (reference sequence). The CDR3 sequence: CASSQGGGNTEAFF. DNA for the CDR3: TGTGCCAGCAGCCAAGGCGGGGGGAACACTGAAGCTTTCTTT.

This clonotype was observed a handful of times. V and J are TRBV6-1 and TRBJ2-3, with 7 bases aligning to TRBD2. Trimming at V came to 2 bases and at J to 4 bases, leaving 24 bases not matched to a gene. CDR3 length: 21 residues. Germline lookup yields CDR1 MNHNS and CDR2 SASEGT. For the CDR3, the DNA is TGTGCCAGCAGTGAAATTGGGCCGGGGCAGGCGGCGGGGGTCCTGGCAGATACGCAGTATTTT. Translated, it gives CASSEIGPGQAAGVLADTQYF.

This clonotype has only a few counts. The V gene is TRBV6-2 or TRBV6-3, the J gene TRBJ2-7; possibly TRBD2 for D (6 bases). V lost 2 bases and J 6 bases, leaving 8 bases between the germline ends. Germline V gene sequence: CDR1 MNHEY, CDR2 SVGEGT. The CDR3 is 12 residues long. CDR3 nucleotides: TGTGCCAGCAGTTACGGGGGGTCCGAGCAGTACGTC. It is translated as CASSYGGSEQYV.

This clonotype appeared a few times. The rearrangement joins TRBV10-1 to TRBJ1-5; D call uncertain. CDR1 is WNHNN, CDR2 SYGVQD, per germline (reference sequence). Deletions cut 7 bases from V and 15 bases from J, with 19 bases between. This CDR3 is built from 12 residues. CDR3 in amino acids: CASTPPMVIRHF. CDR3 bases: TGCGCCAGCACCCCACCCATGGTAATACGGCATTTT.

In its sample, this clonotype was seen a few times. This rearrangement joins TRBV7-3 to TRBJ2-1; 11 bases match TRBD2. Looked up from germline, CDR1 is SGHTA and CDR2 is FQGTGA. The V segment lost 5 bases and the J segment 7 bases; nucleotides outside the gene matches: 7. The CDR3 is 15 residues long. CDR3 amino acids: CASSPVAGGLNEQFF. Written as DNA, the CDR3 is TGTGCCAGCAGCCCCGTAGCGGGGGGGCTGAATGAGCAGTTCTTC. Full variable domain (rest looked up from reference TRBV7-3 and TRBJ2-1): GAGVSQTPSNKVTEKGKYVELRCDPISGHTALYWYRQSLGQGPEFLIYFQGTGAADDSGLPNDRFFAVRPEGSVSTLKIQRTERGDSAVYLCASSPVAGGLNEQFFGPGTRLTVL.

In this sample, this clonotype turned up many times. V is TRBV12-3 or TRBV12-4 and J is TRBJ2-7; 7 nucleotides agree with TRBD1. This CDR3 spans 17 amino acids. After removal of 2 bases from V and 3 bases from J, the junction contained 13 bases not matched to a gene. CDR3: CASSLTSGGSIGYEQYF. The CDR3 coding sequence is TGTGCCAGCAGTTTAACATCAGGGGGTTCAATCGGCTACGAGCAGTACTTC.

In this sample, this clonotype turned up a few times. The J gene is TRBJ2-2, the V gene TRBV7-9; no definite D call. Looked up from germline, CDR1 is SEHNR and CDR2 is FQNEAQ (reference sequence). V lost 2 bases and J lost 3, with 4 bases in between. The CDR3 has 13 amino acids. The CDR3 reads CASSLTDTGELFF. The CDR3 DNA reads TGTGCCAGCAGCTTAACCGACACCGGGGAGCTGTTTTTT.

This clonotype was counted a few times. The gene calls are TRBV4-3 and TRBJ1-1; TRBD1 is a possible D gene (6 bases). V was clipped by 3 bases and J by 5 bases, with 13 bases between them. From germline, CDR1 is LGHNA and CDR2 YSLEER. CDR3 length equals 14 residues. In nucleotides, the CDR3 is TGCGCCAGCAGCCATTTTTTAGGGGGGACTGAAGCTTTCTTT. As protein: CASSHFLGGTEAFF.

The rearrangement links TRBV2 to TRBJ2-7, with D unresolved. The CDR3 loop spans 11 amino acids. Between the trimmed V and J ends, which lost 9 bases and 0 bases, there was a span of 6 bases. CDR1 is SNHLY and CDR2 is FYNNEI in the germline V gene. This CDR3 is CASWSSYEQYV. CDR3 in DNA: TGTGCCAGTTGGAGCTCCTACGAGCAGTACGTC.

This clonotype has more than one count but fewer than ten. V is TRBV5-1 and J is TRBJ1-6; possible D gene TRBD1, 5 bases. Germline V gene lookup returns CDR1 SGHRS and CDR2 YFSETQ. This CDR3 is built from 16 residues. Between the trimmed V and J ends, which lost 1 base and 7 bases, there was a span of 15 bases. CDR3 bases: TGCGCCAGCAGCTTGACAGGACGGACCACCAATTCACCCCTCCACTTT. Its protein is CASSLTGRTTNSPLHF.

The chain carries TRBV19 and TRBJ1-1; 9 positions agree with TRBD1. The CDR3 consists of 14 residues. V was clipped by 7 bases and J by 5 bases; unmatched bases: 8. Germline values: CDR1 LNHDA, CDR2 SQIVND (reference sequence). The CDR3 loop reads CASKPGQGLTEAFF. The CDR3 region has the DNA TGTGCCAGTAAACCCGGACAGGGGTTGACTGAAGCTTTCTTT.

The chain uses TRBV11-2 and TRBJ1-5, with D perhaps matching TRBD1 (6 bases). Trimming took 3 bases from V and 0 from J, leaving 9 bases between them. The CDR3 is made up of 15 amino acids. Germline V gene data show CDR1 as SGHAT and CDR2 as FQNNGV. CDR3 sequence: CASSFRGYSNQPQHF. CDR3 nucleotides: TGTGCCAGCAGCTTCAGGGGCTATAGCAATCAGCCCCAGCATTTT. The variable domain in full, completed from reference TRBV11-2 and TRBJ1-5, reads EAGVAQSPRYKIIEKRQSVAFWCNPISGHATLYWYQQILGQGPKLLIQFQNNGVVDDSQLPKDRFSAERLKGVDSTLKIQPAKLEDSAVYLCASSFRGYSNQPQHFGDGTRLSIL.

CDR3 DNA sequence: TGCGCCAGCAGCCAAGAGTGGCGGGGGGGCAACTATGGCTACACCTTC. It yields the protein CASSQEWRGGNYGYTF. This chain joins TRBV4-3 and TRBJ1-2; possibly TRBD1 for D (6 bases). Trimming left V 0 bases short and J 2 bases short, with 13 bases between. The germline V gene encodes CDR1 LGHNA and CDR2 YSLEER. This CDR3 has 16 residues.

This clonotype was observed a few times. J is TRBJ1-2 and V is TRBV20-1, with 7 bases lining up with TRBD1. Germline CDR1 reads DFQATT; CDR2 reads SNEGSKA (reference sequence). This CDR3 contains 15 residues. V shed 5 bases, J shed 4 bases, and the junction held 13 bases outside the gene matches. The DNA of the CDR3 is TGCAGTGCTTACTATGACAGGGACCGGGGCTATGGCTACACCTTC. Translation gives CSAYYDRDRGYGYTF.

V and J are TRBV20-1 and TRBJ2-7, with unresolved D. V dropped 3 bases and J dropped 3 bases, with 9 bases sitting between them. CDR1 and CDR2 (germline): DFQATT, SNEGSKA (reference sequence). This CDR3 spans 12 amino acids. CDR3 sequence reads: CSARREGYEQYF. CDR3 bases: TGCAGTGCTAGGCGAGAAGGCTACGAGCAGTACTTC.

This clonotype was seen more than once but under ten times. This sequence joins TRBV7-9 and TRBJ2-5, with D perhaps matching TRBD1 (6 bases). CDR1 SEHNR and CDR2 FQNEAQ come from the germline V gene (reference sequence). The ends were cut back, 5 bases at V and 5 bases at J, with 9 bases in the middle. The CDR3 is 12 residues long. The CDR3 here is CASSRDTETQYF. DNA of the CDR3: TGTGCCAGCAGCCGGGACACTGAGACCCAGTACTTC.

The chain recombines TRBV2 with TRBJ2-2; D is possibly TRBD2 (6 bases). CDR3 length: 15 residues. The ends were cut back, 4 bases at V and 3 bases at J, with 12 bases in the middle. In germline, CDR1 is SNHLY, CDR2 FYNNEI. CDR3 in amino acids: CASSGRGTYTGELFF. CDR3 DNA sequence: TGTGCCAGCAGTGGACGGGGGACCTACACCGGGGAGCTGTTTTTT.

On this clonotype itself: This may come from a read error, since a much larger clone is one base off. This chain joins TRBV4-1 and TRBJ2-6; the D gene is possibly TRBD2 (5 bases). Germline CDR1 MGHRA, CDR2 YSYEKL. This CDR3 contains 17 residues. Trimming removed 4 bases at V and 1 base at J, with 14 bases between. CDR3 DNA sequence: TGCGCCAGCAGCCGAACTAGGAAGGTATCTGGGGCCAACGTCCTGACTTTC. This sequence encodes CASSRTRKVSGANVLTF.

This clonotype was counted ten times or more. The rearrangement uses TRBV4-1 and TRBJ2-2; 11 nucleotides agree with TRBD2. Trimming removed 4 bases from V and 0 bases from J; junction bases left unmatched: 10. The CDR3 has 19 residues. The V gene's germline CDR1 is MGHRA and CDR2 YSYEKL. DNA of the CDR3: TGCGCCAGCAGCCCTCCCAGATTAGCGGGGGGGACGAACACCGGGGAGCTGTTTTTT. Its translation is CASSPPRLAGGTNTGELFF.

This clonotype was counted ten times or more. CDR3 coding DNA: TGCAGCGTTGAAGGTCTAGCGGAGAACTACAATGAGCAGTTCTTC. Translation gives CSVEGLAENYNEQFF. The chain uses TRBV29-1 and TRBJ2-1; 7 nucleotides align to TRBD2. The J segment lost 3 bases and the V segment lost 1 base, leaving 6 bases of the junction unmatched. Germline loops: CDR1 SQVTM, CDR2 ANQGSEA. This CDR3 has 15 amino acids.

This clonotype was detected a few times. The gene calls are TRBV19 and TRBJ1-5; TRBD1 matches at 8 bases. CDR1 is LNHDA, CDR2 SQIVND, per germline (reference sequence). V was clipped by 4 bases and J by 0 bases; unmatched bases: 5. The CDR3 consists of 16 residues. The CDR3 DNA follows: TGTGCCAGTAGTACAGACAGGGGTTATAGCAATCAGCCCCAGCATTTT. Translation: CASSTDRGYSNQPQHF.

The chain employs TRBV19 and TRBJ2-5, with D perhaps assigned TRBD1 or TRBD2 (5 bases each). Trimming took off 5 bases at V and 5 bases at J, with 18 bases between the two ends. Germline V gives CDR1 LNHDA, CDR2 SQIVND (reference sequence). This CDR3 spans 15 amino acids. This CDR3 reads CASSPTGTVSETQYF. For the CDR3, the DNA is TGTGCCAGTAGTCCAACCGGGACCGTGAGTGAGACCCAGTACTTC.

This clonotype has a count of ten or more. The CDR3 is CASSLTGGPNQPQHF. Here the CDR3 DNA reads TGTGCCAGCAGTTTAACAGGGGGCCCCAATCAGCCCCAGCATTTT. The chain is built from TRBV12-3 or TRBV12-4 and TRBJ1-5; 9 bases are shared with TRBD1. The CDR3 has 15 amino acids. The J segment lost 3 bases and the V segment lost 2 bases, leaving 2 bases of the junction unmatched.

This clonotype came up a few times. The chain is built from TRBV20-1 and TRBJ1-1; TRBD1 agrees at 10 bases. Trimming at V came to 6 bases and at J to 5 bases, leaving 3 bases not matched to a gene. Germline assignment: CDR1 DFQATT and CDR2 SNEGSKA (reference sequence). The CDR3 length is 12 residues. The CDR3 DNA is TGCAGTGCGCTGGACAGGGGGACTGAAGCTTTCTTT. It encodes CSALDRGTEAFF.